The source of this T cell receptor (beta chain) is a study of blood T cell repertoires in COVID-19 (TCRdb year 2020). Background on the whole study: The collaborator samples originated in the United States, Italy and Spain and spanned the acute and convalescent phases of COVID-19. The sample metadata nearly always contained a de-identified subject ID, COVID-19 status, age in years and sex. The prospective study material was composed of cDNA or gDNA derived from T cells, B-cell-depleted T cells, or PBMCs. Deeply sampled blood TCRbeta repertoires from subjects exposed to, actively infected with, or recovered from COVID-19 were included in the dataset. HLA class I and class II types, where available, came from metadata supplied by the sample provider rather than from assay-based typing. Samples were obtained from the ongoing ImmuneRACE study (first 160 participants) and from 950 to 1,500 subjects provided by 6 global collaborators. The repertoires were released in a freely available public database intended as a resource for research on the immune response to SARS-CoV-2. Results the study describes overall, beyond this receptor: The amount of clinical and demographic metadata varied by source and participant and was provided uncurated.

Compared with germline, V lacks 4 bases and J lacks 5 bases; bases without a gene match: 9. From the germline V gene, CDR1 is SGHRS and CDR2 is YFSETQ. There are 15 amino acids in the CDR3, from cysteine to phenylalanine inclusive. The retained sequence is limited to the CDR3, 45 bases, with the frame set at the first base. TCRbeta CDR3 regions were amplified from genomic DNA by means of the immunoSEQ Assay, a bias-controlled multiplex PCR. From the authors' description of their analysis: The number of nucleated cells in each sample was estimated from the amplification of reference gene primers within the assay. To quantify the absolute abundance of each unique TCRbeta CDR3 rearrangement, sequence reads were collapsed and filtered. For each sample, productive Simpson clonality was calculated by taking the square root of Simpson's diversity index across productive rearrangements. TCRdb mirrors the immuneACCESS table, restricted to in-frame sequences. Some clones are absent from its copies; in checked studies, under half trace to an unresolved V gene, and the reason for the others is unknown. The D gene and trimming were derived from the DNA, and the V and J assignments and clone size from that table. The sample table holds 100,000 to 150,000 clones, of which 74% were seen once. The top ten clonotypes cover 4.5% to 6% of the sample.

In the case of this clone: The specificity of this receptor is unknown. One base away there is no much larger clone; base qualities are not given.

At one collaborating source in Seattle, patients were enrolled during active infection and were followed longitudinally through the course of disease. Each collaborating institution followed its own protocols to collect whole blood in K2EDTA tubes. For TCRbeta analysis, collaborators shipped samples as frozen whole blood, isolated PBMCs, or DNA extracted from either of those sample types. Recombination joined TRBV5-1 with TRBJ2-4; 7 bases in between match TRBD1. The receptor was isolated from an elderly man with COVID-19, enrolled during active disease. The sequenced sample consisted of peripheral blood. CDR3 loop: CASSTYDRDQNIQYF. In nucleotide form, the sequence is TGCGCCAGCAGCACCTACGACAGGGATCAAAACATTCAGTACTTC.